This T cell receptor beta chain was captured by sequencing in a study of STAT5B mutations in CD4+ large granular lymphocyte leukemia. Some clones are missing from TCRdb's copy, which holds only in-frame ones; the method was immunoSEQ multiplex PCR. The sample has more than 9,500 clones; approximately 80% are singletons. Recruitment of CD4+ T-LGLL patients was in Padova, Helsinki and Shinshu. CDR3 size: 13 residues. V lost 1 base and J lost 6, with 12 bases in between. Germline V gene sequence: CDR1 GTSNPN, CDR2 SVGIG (reference sequence). This clone turned up a few times. The sequenced sample consisted of PBMCs. The chain recombines TRBV30 with TRBJ1-1, with a tentative D call TRBD1 (5 bases). The clonotype originates from a man in his sixties with CD4+ T-cell large granular lymphocyte leukemia. Written as DNA, the CDR3 is TGTGCCTGGAGTGATGGGGCCTCGGCTGAAGCTTTCTTT. As protein: CAWSDGASAEAFF.